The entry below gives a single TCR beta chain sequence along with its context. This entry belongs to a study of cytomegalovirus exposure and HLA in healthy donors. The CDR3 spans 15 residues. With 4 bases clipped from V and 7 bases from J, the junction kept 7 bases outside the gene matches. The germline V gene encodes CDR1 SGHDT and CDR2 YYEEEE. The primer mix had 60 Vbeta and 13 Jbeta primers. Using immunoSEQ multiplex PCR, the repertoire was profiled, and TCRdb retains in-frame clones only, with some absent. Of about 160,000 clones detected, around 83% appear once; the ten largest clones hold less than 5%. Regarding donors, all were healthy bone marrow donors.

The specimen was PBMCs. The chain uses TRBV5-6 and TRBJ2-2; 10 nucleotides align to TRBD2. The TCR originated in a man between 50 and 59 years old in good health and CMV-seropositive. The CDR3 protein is CASSQRLAGGGELFF. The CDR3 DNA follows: TGTGCCAGCAGCCAACGACTAGCGGGCGGCGGGGAGCTGTTTTTT.